The rows below give T cell receptor beta chains drawn from one sample of a study of CD8 T cells in ankylosing spondylitis. Via MiXCR, TCRdb re-called the 5' RACE reads, giving one row per CDR3 protein. This table has 210,000 or so distinct CDR3 sequences, 20% to 30% appearing once. Sequencing was done on a sample of blood, either unsorted or a sorted T cell fraction (not recorded which). All receptors come from a male donor with ankylosing spondylitis or in good health (not recorded which). CDR3s include the opening cysteine and the closing phenylalanine or tryptophan. A D gene is named only where the DNA matches it firmly.

TRBJ2-7 | TRBV4-2 | TRBD2 | CASSQDLLAGGGYEQYF
TRBJ2-7 | TRBV21-1 | NA | CASSTTGLAGEVIYEQYF
TRBJ2-2 | TRBV5-1 | NA | CASSLGQVVLGTGELFF
TRBJ2-2 | TRBV6-2/TRBV6-3 | TRBD2 | CASSAPGGRSRNTGELFF
TRBJ1-2 | TRBV2 | TRBD1 | CASRDRGYGYTF
TRBJ1-4 | TRBV20-1 | NA | CSARDLGQNEKLFF
TRBJ1-2 | TRBV18 | TRBD1 | CASSPPMDRGSGYTF
TRBJ2-3 | TRBV29-1 | NA | CSVPNRALGDTQYF
TRBJ2-1 | TRBV6-5 | NA | CASSYGRLTKQFF
TRBJ2-7 | TRBV10-3 | NA | CAISESDSYEQYF
TRBJ2-4 | TRBV7-3 | TRBD2 | CASSPGGSKNIQYF
TRBJ1-6 | TRBV6-2/TRBV6-3 | NA | CASSSVSPLHF
TRBJ2-3 | TRBV7-9 | NA | CASSLVSGTSTDTQYF
TRBJ2-1 | TRBV15 | TRBD1 | CATSTGDRGDNEQFF
TRBJ2-1 | TRBV29-1 | NA | CSVGKVYNEQFF
TRBJ2-6 | TRBV18 | NA | CASSPLQGSGANVLTF
TRBJ1-6 | TRBV5-1 | NA | CASSLAGRSPLHF
TRBJ2-1 | TRBV20-1 | TRBD2 | CSAIAGVGEQFF
TRBJ1-2 | TRBV29-1 | TRBD1 | CSVEGPSLQGDYGYTF
TRBJ2-7 | TRBV4-3 | NA | CASSQVLGGATYEQYF
TRBJ2-5 | TRBV20-1 | TRBD1 | CSARVGQGQETQYF
TRBJ1-5 | TRBV20-1 | NA | CSASPQADWEPQHF
TRBJ1-2 | TRBV20-1 | NA | CSADHRESAGYTF
TRBJ1-6 | TRBV6-1 | TRBD1 | CASRFGQGSSPLHF
TRBJ2-7 | TRBV27 | NA | CASSESVGATYEQYF
TRBJ2-3 | TRBV9 | NA | CASSVAQGTDTQYF
TRBJ2-7 | TRBV5-1 | TRBD1 | CASSPGQGRNEQYF
TRBJ2-2 | TRBV14 | NA | CASSRGGGVANTGELFF
TRBJ2-1 | TRBV12-3/TRBV12-4 | TRBD1 | CASSLQGQGDEQFF
TRBJ2-5 | TRBV19 | TRBD2 | CASSATSPSAQYF
TRBJ2-1 | TRBV5-1 | NA | CASSLAGRTETNEQFF
TRBJ2-3 | TRBV20-1 | NA | CSARDWRDTDTQYF
TRBJ2-5 | TRBV7-2 | TRBD2 | CASSSPGLPQETQYF
TRBJ2-1 | TRBV20-1 | NA | CSARDRGGALNERFF
TRBJ2-1 | TRBV20-1 | NA | CSARDMAGTYNEQFF
TRBJ1-1 | TRBV7-2 | NA | CASSLGKGSEAFF
TRBJ1-1 | TRBV29-1 | NA | CSVEGTSRSAFF
TRBJ2-5 | TRBV29-1 | TRBD1 | CSVGRDSSGTQYF
TRBJ2-3 | TRBV9 | TRBD2 | CASSVGLAGGTDTQYF
TRBJ2-3 | TRBV29-1 | TRBD2 | CSATPVLAATDTQYF
TRBJ1-1 | TRBV10-3 | NA | CAIQMNTEAFF
TRBJ2-3 | TRBV5-1 | NA | CASSLDSPTRVGTQYF
TRBJ1-1 | TRBV11-2 | NA | CASSFTYTEAFF
TRBJ1-1 | TRBV6-5 | NA | CASSYGGTEAFF
TRBJ1-1 | TRBV20-1 | NA | CSALGRMNTEAFF
TRBJ2-1 | TRBV3-1 | NA | CASSQVGLTQFF
TRBJ2-6 | TRBV5-1 | NA | CASSLAKFSGANVLTF
TRBJ2-3 | TRBV6-1 | NA | CASSREVGSADTQYF
TRBJ2-7 | TRBV5-1 | NA | CASSLDREIGEQYF
TRBJ2-2 | TRBV20-1 | TRBD2 | CSARAGAGRDTGELFF
TRBJ2-7 | TRBV20-1 | NA | CSASWRDPTREQYF
TRBJ2-1 | TRBV20-1 | NA | CSARDEQFF
TRBJ1-4 | TRBV29-1 | NA | CSAVEGSNEKLFF
TRBJ2-3 | TRBV12-3/TRBV12-4 | NA | CASCPGGDTQYF
TRBJ2-7 | TRBV2 | NA | CASSGADQVGYEQYF
TRBJ2-3 | TRBV3-1 | TRBD2 | CASSQAEIAGVDTQYF
TRBJ2-7 | TRBV6-1 | NA | CASQMEASYEQYF